This T cell receptor (beta chain) came from a study of T cell responses to AZD1222 COVID-19 vaccine. The V end was cut by 1 base, the J end by 0 bases, with 4 bases between. The V gene's germline CDR1 is MDHEN and CDR2 SYDVKM. The CDR3 consists of 14 residues. Method: immunoSEQ multiplex PCR; TCRdb's copy keeps in-frame clones and lacks some. The table records some 150,000 clones, 89% of them present only once. The origin of this receptor is an adult in good health. The input for sequencing was peripheral blood, taken on day 0 of AZD1222 vaccination. The rearrangement joins TRBV28 to TRBJ1-5; no reliable D call. The CDR3 bases are TGTGCCAGCAGTTTATTCTCTAGCAATCAGCCCCAGCATTTT. As protein: CASSLFSSNQPQHF. The full variable domain, rest sourced from reference TRBV28 and TRBJ1-5, is DVKVTQSSRYLVKRTGEKVFLECVQDMDHENMFWYRQDPGLGLRLIYFSYDVKMKEKGDIPEGYSVSREKKERFSLILESASTNQTSMYLCASSLFSSNQPQHFGDGTRLSIL.